Listed below are T cell receptor beta chains from one sample, sequenced in a study of blood T cells in healthy people across ages. Via MiXCR, TCRdb re-called the 5' RACE reads, giving one row per CDR3 protein. The repertoire holds about 650,000 distinct CDR3 sequences, with about 30% as singletons. Sequencing was performed on blood. These receptors were obtained from an elderly woman in good health. The CDR3 runs from the conserved cysteine through the conserved F or W. The D gene is left open where the match is weak. Clone size appears in some rows only: once, few, many, or a class for an expanded clone.

TRBV7-8,-,TRBJ1-1,-,CASSLVGSGKRNTEAFF,TGTGCCAGCAGCTTAGTAGGTTCGGGAAAGAGGAACACTGAAGCTTTCTTT
TRBV4-2,-,TRBJ1-1,-,CASSGGFTEAFF,TGTGCCAGCAGCGGGGGCTTCACTGAAGCTTTCTTT
TRBV12-3/TRBV12-4,-,TRBJ1-1,-,CASSLRQPLNTEAFF,TGTGCCAGCAGTTTGAGACAACCCTTGAACACTGAAGCTTTCTTT
TRBV20-1,TRBD2,TRBJ2-1,few,CSARDPSGGQNEQFF,TGCAGTGCTAGAGATCCTAGCGGGGGGCAGAATGAGCAGTTCTTC
TRBV7-6,TRBD1,TRBJ1-1,-,CASSLRTGTGGSTEAFF,TGTGCCAGCAGCTTGAGGACAGGGACGGGAGGTAGCACTGAAGCTTTCTTT
TRBV19,-,TRBJ2-7,-,CASSPQRVSYEQYF,TGTGCCAGTAGTCCCCAGCGGGTTTCCTACGAGCAGTACTTC
TRBV20-1,-,TRBJ1-1,-,CSVRVQGPNTEAFF,TGCAGTGTTAGAGTACAGGGCCCGAACACTGAAGCTTTCTTT
TRBV5-5,TRBD2,TRBJ2-4,-,CASSLAYSGGAKNIQYF,TGTGCCAGCAGCTTGGCCTATAGCGGGGGGGCCAAAAACATTCAGTACTTC
TRBV6-6,-,TRBJ1-3,-,CASSYSNRGRSGNTIYF,TGTGCCAGCAGTTACTCGAATCGGGGCCGCTCTGGAAACACCATATATTTT
TRBV6-2/TRBV6-3,TRBD1,TRBJ1-1,few,CASNFNPGQVNTEAFF,TGTGCCAGCAACTTCAATCCGGGACAGGTGAACACTGAAGCTTTCTTT
TRBV18,-,TRBJ1-2,-,CASSRDYGDYGYTF,TGTGCCAGCTCACGGGATTACGGTGACTATGGCTACACCTTC
TRBV7-3,-,TRBJ2-3,many,CASSLNSLPDTQYF,TGTGCCAGCAGCTTAAACAGTTTACCAGATACGCAGTATTTT
TRBV6-6,-,TRBJ2-5,-,CASSPRAGREETQYF,TGTGCCAGCAGCCCTCGGGCGGGCCGAGAGGAGACCCAGTACTTC
TRBV30,TRBD2,TRBJ2-5,-,CAWRALRLATETQYF,TGTGCCTGGAGGGCCTTGAGACTAGCTACGGAGACCCAGTACTTC
TRBV20-1,-,TRBJ2-1,-,CSARPNDNNEQFF,TGCAGTGCTAGACCCAATGACAACAATGAGCAGTTCTTC
TRBV19,TRBD1,TRBJ1-5,-,CASTDRDSNQPQHF,TGTGCCAGTACCGACAGGGATAGCAATCAGCCCCAGCATTTT
TRBV7-2,TRBD1,TRBJ1-5,-,CASSPNRGQNQPQHF,TGTGCCAGCAGCCCGAACAGGGGGCAAAATCAGCCCCAGCATTTT
TRBV19,-,TRBJ1-2,many,CASSTPGTARGYTF,TGTGCCAGTAGTACCCCCGGGACTGCCAGAGGCTACACCTTC
TRBV7-9,TRBD2,TRBJ2-5,-,CASSPSGSGVTETQYF,TGTGCCAGCAGCCCCTCAGGTAGCGGGGTTACTGAGACCCAGTACTTC
TRBV7-9,-,TRBJ2-5,-,CASALTSGWETQETQYF,TGTGCCAGCGCCCTCACATCGGGGTGGGAGACCCAAGAGACCCAGTACTTC